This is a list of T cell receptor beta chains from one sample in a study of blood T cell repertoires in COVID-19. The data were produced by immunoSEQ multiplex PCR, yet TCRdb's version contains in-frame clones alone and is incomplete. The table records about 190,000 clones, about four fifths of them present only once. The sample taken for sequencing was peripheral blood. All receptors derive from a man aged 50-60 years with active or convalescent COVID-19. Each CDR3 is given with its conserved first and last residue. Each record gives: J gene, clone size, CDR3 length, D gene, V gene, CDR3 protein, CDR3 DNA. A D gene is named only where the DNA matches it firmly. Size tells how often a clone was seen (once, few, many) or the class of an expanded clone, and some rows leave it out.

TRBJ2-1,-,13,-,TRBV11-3,CASSLFPGNEQFF,TGTGCCAGCAGCTTATTCCCAGGCAATGAGCAGTTCTTC
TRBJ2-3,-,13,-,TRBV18,CASSIPGADTQYF,TGTGCCAGCTCCATCCCGGGGGCAGATACGCAGTATTTT
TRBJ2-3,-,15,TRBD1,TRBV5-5,CASSLGGQGLDTQYF,TGTGCCAGCAGCTTGGGTGGACAGGGACTAGATACGCAGTATTTT
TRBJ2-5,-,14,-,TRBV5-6,CASSLIGREETQYF,TGTGCCAGCAGCTTGATCGGCAGGGAAGAGACCCAGTACTTC
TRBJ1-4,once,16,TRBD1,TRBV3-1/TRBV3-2,CASSHYGQGAGEKLFF,TGTGCCAGCAGCCACTACGGACAGGGGGCAGGGGAAAAACTGTTTTTT
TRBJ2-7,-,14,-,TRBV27,CASSLAPTRGEQYF,TGTGCCAGCAGTTTAGCCCCAACTAGAGGCGAGCAGTACTTC
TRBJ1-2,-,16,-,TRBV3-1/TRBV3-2,CASSQSGSVLNYGYTF,TGTGCCAGCAGCCAATCAGGTTCCGTCCTTAACTATGGCTACACCTTC
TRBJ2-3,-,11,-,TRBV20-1,CSETGADTQYF,TGCAGCGAGACGGGAGCTGATACGCAGTATTTT
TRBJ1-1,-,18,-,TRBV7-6,CASSLVGGAAGGNTEAFF,TGTGCCAGCAGCTTGGTTGGGGGGGCGGCTGGAGGGAACACTGAAGCTTTCTTT
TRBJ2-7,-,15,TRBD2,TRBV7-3,CASSLMPAGVSEQYF,TGTGCCAGCAGCTTGATGCCGGCGGGAGTATCCGAGCAGTACTTC
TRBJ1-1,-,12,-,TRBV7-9,CASSLGRTEAFF,TGTGCCAGCAGCTTAGGGCGGACTGAAGCTTTCTTT
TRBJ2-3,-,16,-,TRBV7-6,CASSSTTGLGTDTQYF,TGTGCCAGCAGTTCAACTACAGGGTTGGGAACAGATACGCAGTATTTT
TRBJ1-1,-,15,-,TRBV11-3,CASSFSGQSNTEAFF,TGTGCCAGCAGCTTTTCAGGACAGTCGAACACTGAAGCTTTCTTT
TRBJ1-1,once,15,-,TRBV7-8,CASSLRGTLNTEAFF,TGTGCCAGCAGCTTAAGGGGGACGCTGAACACTGAAGCTTTCTTT
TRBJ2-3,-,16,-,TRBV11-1,CASSLAWSSQGDTQYF,TGTGCCAGCAGCTTAGCGTGGTCTTCCCAGGGAGATACGCAGTATTTT
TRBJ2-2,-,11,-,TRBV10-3,CALGGTGELFF,TGTGCCTTGGGAGGCACCGGGGAGCTGTTTTTT
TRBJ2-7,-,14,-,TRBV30,CAWTRPGWSYEQYF,TGTGCCTGGACCCGGCCAGGTTGGTCCTACGAGCAGTACTTC
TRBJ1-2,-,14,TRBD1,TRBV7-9,CASSSANRQGAETF,TGTGCCAGCAGCTCAGCCAACCGACAGGGGGCGGAAACCTTC
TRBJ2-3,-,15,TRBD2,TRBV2,CASRPSGATTDTQYF,TGTGCCAGCAGACCAAGCGGGGCGACCACAGATACGCAGTATTTT
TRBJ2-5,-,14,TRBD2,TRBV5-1,CASSSSGGVETQYF,TGCGCCAGCAGCTCTTCTGGGGGGGTGGAGACCCAGTACTTC
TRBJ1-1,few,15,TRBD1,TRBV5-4,CASSPDRGENTEAFF,TGTGCCAGCAGCCCGGACAGGGGCGAGAACACTGAAGCTTTCTTT
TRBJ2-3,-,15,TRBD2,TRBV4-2,CASTLLAGEGNTQYF,TGTGCCAGCACCCTACTAGCGGGAGAGGGGAATACGCAGTATTTT
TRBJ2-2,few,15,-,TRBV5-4,CASSLRGSGTGELFF,TGTGCCAGCAGCCTAAGGGGGAGTGGGACCGGGGAGCTGTTTTTT
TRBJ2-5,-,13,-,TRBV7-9,CASSSGSRETQYF,TGTGCCAGCAGCTCGGGGTCTCGGGAGACCCAGTACTTC
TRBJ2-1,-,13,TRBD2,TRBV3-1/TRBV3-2,CASSQVSGTEQFF,TGTGCCAGCAGCCAGGTGAGCGGGACTGAGCAGTTCTTC
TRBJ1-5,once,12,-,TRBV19,CATTQGNQPQHF,TGTGCCACTACGCAGGGAAATCAGCCCCAGCATTTT
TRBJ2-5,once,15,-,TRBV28,CASTPTSGGAETQYF,TGTGCCAGCACCCCCACCTCGGGCGGGGCTGAGACCCAGTACTTC
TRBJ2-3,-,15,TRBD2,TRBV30,CAWSGSSGRVDTQYF,TGTGCCTGGAGTGGATCTAGCGGGAGGGTGGATACGCAGTATTTT
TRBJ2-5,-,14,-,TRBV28,CASSLFAGQETQYF,TGTGCCAGCAGTTTATTTGCCGGCCAAGAGACCCAGTACTTC
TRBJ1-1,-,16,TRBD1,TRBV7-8,CASSYWTGWRNTEAFF,TGTGCCAGCAGCTACTGGACAGGGTGGAGGAACACTGAAGCTTTCTTT
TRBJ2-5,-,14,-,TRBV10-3,CAISESDRQETQYF,TGTGCCATCAGTGAATCTGACAGACAAGAGACCCAGTACTTC
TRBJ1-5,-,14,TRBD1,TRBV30,CAWSRGQGAQPQHF,TGTGCCTGGAGCCGCGGACAGGGGGCTCAGCCCCAGCATTTT
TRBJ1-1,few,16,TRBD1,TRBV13,CASSLISGQRVFEAFF,TGTGCCAGCAGCTTAATCTCGGGACAGAGGGTATTTGAAGCTTTCTTT
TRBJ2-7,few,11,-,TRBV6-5,CASSYRYEQYF,TGTGCCAGCAGTTACCGGTACGAGCAGTACTTC
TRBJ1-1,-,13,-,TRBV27,CASSLGLNTEAFF,TGTGCCAGCAGTTTAGGGCTGAACACTGAAGCTTTCTTT
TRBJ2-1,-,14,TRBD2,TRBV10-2,CASSELAAVSEQFF,TGCGCCAGCAGTGAGCTAGCGGCTGTAAGTGAGCAGTTCTTC
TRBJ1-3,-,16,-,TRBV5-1,CASSPPGGRAGNTIYF,TGCGCCAGCAGCCCCCCGGGGGGAAGGGCTGGAAACACCATATATTTT
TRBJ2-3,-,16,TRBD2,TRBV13,CASSQPSGGAKDTQYF,TGTGCCAGCAGCCAACCAAGCGGGGGGGCCAAGGATACGCAGTATTTT
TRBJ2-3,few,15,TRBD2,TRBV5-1,CASTSGGAGTDTQYF,TGCGCCAGCACGAGCGGGGGGGCGGGCACAGATACGCAGTATTTT
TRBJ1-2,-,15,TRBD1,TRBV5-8,CASSPGTARNYGYTF,TGTGCCAGCAGCCCAGGGACAGCCCGGAACTATGGCTACACCTTC
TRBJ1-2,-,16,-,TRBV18,CASSPQGASGVAGYTF,TGTGCCAGCTCACCACAAGGAGCCTCGGGTGTTGCTGGCTACACCTTC
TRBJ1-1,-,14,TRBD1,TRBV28,CASSSGTANTEAFF,TGTGCCAGCAGTTCCGGGACAGCGAACACTGAAGCTTTCTTT
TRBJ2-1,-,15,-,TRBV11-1,CASSLSYGDYNEQFF,TGTGCCAGCAGCTTATCGTACGGGGACTACAATGAGCAGTTCTTC
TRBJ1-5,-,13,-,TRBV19,CASSIGGWQPQHF,TGTGCCAGTAGTATAGGAGGGTGGCAGCCCCAGCATTTT